The clone carrying this T cell receptor (beta chain) occurred a few times. Antigen unknown. The data are from a study of blood T cells in healthy people across ages. Using a J-beta primer mix together with a sample-barcoded 5' primer, a second PCR was run for roughly 6 to 11 cycles. TCRdb reanalysed the 5' RACE reads using MiXCR and keeps one entry per CDR3 protein. The repertoire holds over a million distinct CDR3 sequences, over 35% seen once, with approximately 20% in the top ten. Study-wide findings and caveats: With age, beta diversity per million T cells declined roughly linearly, significantly by around 43.

For every donor, a draw yielded roughly 9.3 milliliters of peripheral blood. The CDR3 sequence is 11 residues long. Trimming took off 8 bases at V and 0 bases at J, with 3 bases between the two ends. Germline-derived CDR1 and CDR2 are ENHRY and SYGVKD. This chain uses TRBV10-3 with TRBJ2-3; D remains ambiguous. This receptor was identified in a woman aged 60-75 years in good health. Sequenced sample: blood. CDR3 bases: TGTGCCATCGCTAGCACAGATACGCAGTATTTT. Residues: CAIASTDTQYF.